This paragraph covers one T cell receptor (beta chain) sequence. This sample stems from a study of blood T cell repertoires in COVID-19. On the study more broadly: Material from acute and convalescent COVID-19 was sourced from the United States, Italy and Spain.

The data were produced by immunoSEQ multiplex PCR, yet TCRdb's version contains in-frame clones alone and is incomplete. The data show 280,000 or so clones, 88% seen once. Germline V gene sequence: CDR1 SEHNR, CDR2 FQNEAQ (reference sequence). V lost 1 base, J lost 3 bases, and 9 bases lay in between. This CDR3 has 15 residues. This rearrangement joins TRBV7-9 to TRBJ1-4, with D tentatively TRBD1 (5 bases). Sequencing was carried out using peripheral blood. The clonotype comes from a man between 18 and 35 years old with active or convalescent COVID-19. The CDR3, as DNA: TGTGCCAGCAGCTTAGGCGACAGATCTAATGAAAAACTGTTTTTT. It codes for CASSLGDRSNEKLFF.